Included here is one T cell receptor beta chain sequence, with context. Its antigen is currently unknown. This specimen comes from a study of T-cell memory formation after mild COVID-19. Findings of the study overall: Mainly CM and EM harbored the contracting CD4+ clones; mainly EMRA harbored the CD8+ ones. Clones shrinking from day 15 to 85 showed even CD4/CD8 mixes; later expanders tilted CD4+.

Per the germline V gene, CDR1 is SGDLS and CDR2 is YYNGEE. Trimming stripped 0 bases from V and 0 bases from J, with 10 bases between. This CDR3 comprises 15 residues. UMIs and sample barcodes were carried by the TCR alpha and TCR beta cDNA libraries that 5'RACE produced using constant-segment primers. MiXCR was run by TCRdb on the 5' RACE reads, yielding one entry per CDR3 protein. The sample records approximately 390,000 distinct CDR3 sequences, roughly 15% being singletons. V gene TRBV9 combines with J gene TRBJ2-7; perhaps D is TRBD1 or TRBD2 (5 bases each). The receptor was derived from a man aged 18 to 30 who had mild COVID-19 (a few samples of this study predate the infection). Cell type and time point are not known. The sample taken for sequencing was PBMCs or a T cell subset sorted from them (not recorded which). The CDR3, as DNA: TGTGCCAGCAGCGTAGACGGGGCCAGCTCCTACGAGCAGTACTTC. Protein product: CASSVDGASSYEQYF. The full variable domain, rest sourced from reference TRBV9 and TRBJ2-7, is DSGVTQTPKHLITATGQRVTLRCSPRSGDLSVYWYQQSLDQGLQFLIQYYNGEERAKGNILERFSAQQFPDLHSELNLSSLELGDSALYFCASSVDGASSYEQYFGPGTRLTVT.